The entry below describes one TCR beta chain. Its specificity is unknown. These data belong to a study of tumor-infiltrating T cells and Merkel cell polyomavirus. Study-wide context: The study examined CD8+ T cells specific for the Merkel cell polyomavirus KLL epitope. The study's findings and limits: Largely private KLL-specific TRB repertoires had one clonotype shared by two patients.

All patients' tumors stained robustly positive for Merkel cell polyomavirus Large T antigen by immunohistochemistry. Germline V gene lookup returns CDR1 SGHNT and CDR2 YENEEA. This CDR3 contains 12 residues. Trimming removed 4 bases from V and 4 bases from J; junction bases left unmatched: 0. The repertoire was sequenced with immunoSEQ multiplex PCR; TCRdb's copy has only in-frame clones and lacks some. Of about 3,000 clones listed, roughly 86% were seen once; the top ten hold approximately 9%. The receptor was isolated from a man aged 50 or older with Merkel cell carcinoma. This sequence joins TRBV11-3 and TRBJ1-1, with 7 bases aligning to TRBD1. Sequenced: tumor tissue. The CDR3 coding sequence is TGTGCCAGCAGCTCAGGGGGCACTGAAGCTTTCTTT. Translation: CASSSGGTEAFF.